This note documents a single T cell receptor beta chain sequence. The antigen this receptor binds is unknown. It has no much larger one-base neighbor in the sample; base qualities were not kept. The library was prepared using the immunoSEQ multiplex PCR assay. A mixture of 60 forward primers for TCR Vbeta segments and 13 reverse primers for TCR Jbeta segments was used in the multiplex PCR. The CDR3 region of rearranged TCR beta genes was amplified from genomic DNA by a multiplex PCR assay. On the Illumina HiSeq System, the amplified TCR beta libraries were sequenced as 87-base-pair reads. The authors' analysis ran thus. Across the 666 repertoires, a later analysis counted roughly 77 million unique TCR beta chains, around 11 million of which were shared by at least two donors. Raw reads were error-corrected and collapsed into unique sequences by a nearest-neighbor algorithm in which closely related sequences were merged to remove PCR and sequencing errors. To assign V, D and J gene segments, CDR3 sequences were aligned to IMGT reference sequences. For a sequence to be retained, a match of at least six nucleotides was required to both a V gene segment and a J gene segment. A rearrangement was called productive if the CDR3 had no stop codons and remained in frame with V and J, and every other rearrangement was called non-productive. CDR3 was defined according to IMGT convention as the region running from the second conserved V-encoded cysteine to the conserved J-encoded phenylalanine. In an earlier analysis of more than 550 of the donors, sequences lacking an unambiguous match to a single V gene segment were excluded. In an earlier analysis of 587 of the donors, a V segment was called functional when productive rearrangements were above 56.7%, and segregating when the standard deviation between donors exceeded 5%. A statistical classification framework was built to diagnose cytomegalovirus status from the catalog of TCR beta chain sequences. In a later analysis, TCR nucleotide sequences were compared against IMGT/GENE-DB human TR gene sequences so that V and J genes could be assigned. The TCRdist pipeline was used in a later analysis to assign CDR3 sequences and most-parsimonious VDJ recombination scenarios. In a later analysis, each TCR beta chain was defined by its CDR3 amino acid sequence together with its V-gene family, and reads lacking a unique V-gene family were excluded. As a way to deal with suspected cross-contamination and a sequencing artifact, a later analysis dropped roughly 600 nucleotide sequences that were highly shared and had low generation probability. A later analysis calculated a clonal expansion index for each public chain from normalized within-repertoire ranks of inferred template counts. In a later analysis, generation probabilities were computed using a VDJ recombination model fitted to out-of-frame rearrangements, and the results were checked against IGoR. Hypergeometric tests were used in a later analysis to score TCR-TCR, TCR-HLA and TCR-CMV co-occurrence, with a repertoire-size bias correction applied to the TCR pairs. False discovery rates were estimated in a later analysis by permuting HLA or CMV assignments 20 times. A later analysis grouped co-occurring TCRs with DBSCAN, adding TCRdist sequence similarity when clustering within HLA-allele-positive subsets. Repertoires with fewer than 30,000 or more than 120,000 public chains were left out of co-occurrence clustering, as were about 5 repertoires with anomalous nucleotide sharing. The source is immuneACCESS, and TCRdb retained only in-frame sequences with V and J called. Part of the clones is not carried over; for the studies checked, unresolved V genes explain less than half of this, and the remainder is unexplained. D and trimming were read from the DNA, whereas the V and J calls and clone size are those reported in that table. The sample data list about 130,000 clones, and 75% to 85% of these were observed just once. Around 6.4% of the sample is in the top ten clones.

This sample is part of a study of cytomegalovirus exposure and HLA in healthy donors (dated by TCRdb to 2017 to 2019). Describing the broader study: An earlier analysis of about 530 of the donors reported 276 Gb of sequence data and 100 million to 120 million unique TCR beta sequences obtained from 150 million to 200 million T cells. About 330 gigabases of sequencing data and around 88 million unique TCR sequences made up an early release that covered some 640 HLA-typed donors. Of the 350 to 450 genotyped donors, roughly 80% fell in the genetic ancestry cluster associated with self-reported Caucasian donors. The study was designed to test whether signatures of past pathogen exposure could be identified by cataloging public T cell receptors. The T cell repertoires of 550 to 850 subjects were profiled by immunosequencing and related to cytomegalovirus serostatus. Besides the first cohort of around 700 subjects, a separate validation cohort made up of over 100 different subjects was used. The study combined high-throughput TCR immunosequencing, statistical association of individual TCRs with disease status, and machine learning to predict cytomegalovirus infection status. A later analysis re-examined previously published TCR beta repertoires from more than 550 donors and added high-resolution HLA genotyping to investigate patterns of TCR occurrence. Rather than using new phenotypic data, the later analysis identified candidate immune exposures from TCR beta sequences and from how often those sequences occurred across donors. An earlier analysis of 500 to 750 of the donors applied high-throughput TCR beta sequencing to assess whether each TCR beta V gene segment acted as functional or pseudogenic. Donor age, sex, ethnicity and CMV serostatus were compiled alongside the repertoire data. A later genetic analysis used genome-wide SNP genotypes for about 60% of the roughly 700 donors, treating that subset as a discovery cohort. Every repertoire in the discovery cohort had been generated on one and the same sequencing platform. HLA typing included class I and class II loci at four-digit resolution. The number of typed donors differed by locus: roughly 629-630 for A, B, C, DRB1 and DQB1; 500 to 550 for DQA1; roughly 600 for DPA1; and approximately 450 for DPB1. Several DR-DQ haplotypes were treated as single units for association and clustering because of strong linkage in the cohort. Among 300 to 500 genotyped donors of the cohort, an average of around 220,000 unique TCR beta nucleotide sequences was sequenced per donor, of which about 19% were non-productive. On the study overall, not on this receptor specifically: Three of the identified cytomegalovirus-associated TCR beta chains were confirmed in vitro to be specific for cytomegalovirus antigens. Roughly uniform sequencing depth across donors was assumed in presence/absence analyses, although this assumption may not hold. In a later analysis, HLA-associated TCR beta chains were found to be more clonally expanded and to have lower generation probabilities than equally common non-associated chains. CMV serostatus was the only immune exposure information available for the cohort. Several of the top co-occurrence clusters appeared to be linked to parvovirus B19, influenza, CMV and Epstein-Barr virus, according to a later analysis. Because HLA typing was unavailable for some donors at each locus, only the typed subset was used in association tests. An earlier analysis of around 500 of the donors showed that most TCR beta V segments appeared in productive rearrangements either about 90% or about 30% of the time, which broadly matched IMGT annotations. Specific HLA alleles were associated with some 15,000 TCR beta sequences at a false discovery rate of 0.05 in a later analysis. In a later genetic analysis, a missense DCLRE1C variant was associated with V-gene and J-gene trimming of TCR beta chains, and the association was replicated in an independent cohort. In a later analysis, TCR association rates were found to vary across HLA loci, with the most associated TCRs seen for DRB1 alleles and the fewest for HLA-C alleles. Correlated functional status among segregating V segments might reflect linkage disequilibrium, but an unknown experimental factor could not be ruled out. Cytomegalovirus status was reported to be diagnosed by the classifier with high specificity and sensitivity in both the original and validation cohorts. In this cohort, only TCR beta chains were sequenced, and detectable features were limited by the absence of alpha or paired-chain data. The 87-base-pair reads could not distinguish some IMGT-functional V segments, including TRBV6-2 and TRBV6-3, so those segments were excluded. The study listed 150 to 200 TCR beta chains as associated with cytomegalovirus. Compared with the 666-donor mean, donors in an Asian-associated ancestry cluster had fewer N-insertions in productive TCRs, according to a later genetic analysis. Most TCR sequences were seen in very few donors, while some public TCRs were found in many individuals. The sequencing pipeline was judged likely to have produced a cluster of highly shared sequence variants as a technical artifact. Strong co-occurrence of HLA alleles, especially DR and DQ, made assigning TCR associations to individual alleles difficult. Because counts were too low, around 17 rarely observed V segments, including chromosome 9 orphons, were left out of the earlier analysis of approximately 500 of the donors. Most CMV-associated TCR beta chains appeared to be HLA-restricted in a later analysis, and the HLA associations seemed to be driven largely by CMV exposure. The authors suggested that the approach could potentially be extended to other disease states and immunological phenotypes. A further reported finding was that TCR beta sequences accurately predicted the HLA-A and HLA-B alleles for most subjects in the first cohort.

CDR1 and CDR2 (LNHDA, SQIVND) derive from the germline V gene (reference sequence). V has 4 bases trimmed and J has 6 bases trimmed; junction bases matching no gene number 18. Including the terminal cysteine and phenylalanine, the CDR3 comprises 18 residues. Here the CDR3 DNA is all that survives: 54 bases in frame from base 1. The cohort was made up of 500 to 800 healthy bone marrow donors. All cohort members were sampled while nominally healthy, although unrecorded immune exposures were likely present. The donor tested CMV seropositive, placing the donor among the 250 to 350 seropositive members of the cohort. A peripheral blood sample was collected from each donor, and TCR beta sequencing was performed on peripheral blood mononuclear cells. Genomic DNA was extracted from the blood cell samples with the Qiagen DNeasy Blood Extraction Kit.

This clonotype originated in a woman aged 40 to 50 in good health and CMV-seropositive. Sequencing was carried out using PBMCs. The sequence links TRBV19 to TRBJ2-1, with TRBD2 matching 7 junction bases. The sequenced DNA is TGTGCCAGTAGTAAAAGGTTCCGGACACTAGCGAGCGCCAATGAGCAGTTCTTC. Its amino acids are CASSKRFRTLASANEQFF.